What follows are 8 T cell receptor beta chains derived from one specimen sequenced in a study of OX40 agonist ivuxolimab in advanced cancers. Here immunoSEQ multiplex PCR was the method, and the copy in TCRdb shows in-frame clones only, minus some. The sample gives roughly 41,000 clones, around 83% of which show up once; around 2.4% is in the top ten. Sequenced material: CD4+ or CD8+ T cells sorted from blood, taken in a trial of the OX40 agonist ivuxolimab. The origin of the receptors is an adult with an advanced solid tumor such as melanoma, head and neck, liver or kidney cancer.

CDR3 bases: TGTGCCAGCAGCTTAGAGGTCCCGACCCTGGGATCACCCCTCCACTTT. It is translated as CASSLEVPTLGSPLHF. The J gene is TRBJ1-6, the V gene TRBV7-2; D is undetermined. Germline CDR1 reads SGHTA; CDR2 reads FQGNSA. The CDR3 is made up of 16 amino acids. Trimming pared 1 base from V and 10 bases from J, leaving 17 bases between.

The chain is built from TRBV11-2 and TRBJ2-2; weak D call: TRBD2 (7 bases). The CDR3 loop spans 15 amino acids. V was pared by 6 bases and J by 3 bases, with 14 bases between. The germline CDR1 and CDR2 sequences are SGHAT and FQNNGV. Here the CDR3 DNA reads TGTGCCAGCAGACGGGGGGCAGGGGACACCGGGGAGCTGTTTTTT. This gives the protein CASRRGAGDTGELFF.

The V call is TRBV9, the J call TRBJ2-3; TRBD2 matches at 8 bases. The ends lost 4 bases at V and 5 bases at J; junction bases unmatched: 12. This CDR3 is 16 amino acids long. Looked up from germline, CDR1 is SGDLS and CDR2 is YYNGEE. DNA for the CDR3: TGTGCCAGCAGCTCGGGACTAGGCTGGGAGGAAGATACGCAGTATTTT. Translation gives CASSSGLGWEEDTQYF.

The gene calls are TRBV28 and TRBJ2-5; 7 bases are shared with TRBD2. Germline CDR1 MDHEN, CDR2 SYDVKM. The CDR3 runs 15 residues. V was pared by 4 bases and J by 6 bases, with 11 bases of the junction left unmatched. In DNA form, the CDR3 reads TGTGCCAGCAGTTCGGAGCGGGGATCCCGCAAGACCCAGTACTTC. As protein: CASSSERGSRKTQYF.

The chain is built from TRBV7-9 and TRBJ2-5, with D uncertain. V lost 3 bases to trimming and J lost 5 bases, with 4 bases between them. From germline, CDR1 is SEHNR and CDR2 FQNEAQ (reference sequence). The CDR3 has 11 residues. The DNA of the CDR3 is TGTGCCAGCAGCTTCGGGGAGACCCAGTACTTC. Amino acid sequence: CASSFGETQYF.

The V call is TRBV27, the J call TRBJ2-7; maybe TRBD1 (5 bases). Germline CDR1 and CDR2: MNHEY and SMNVEV (reference sequence). The CDR3 contains 14 residues. The V gene lost 6 bases and the J gene lost 2 bases, with 14 bases spanning the gap. The CDR3 coding sequence is TGTGCCAGCAGACCCCAGGGCCACCCCTACGAGCAGTACTTC. Translating gives CASRPQGHPYEQYF.

The chain recombines TRBV6-1 with TRBJ2-1, with D perhaps matching TRBD1 or TRBD2 (5 bases each). This CDR3 is 15 amino acids long. With 6 bases removed from V and 4 bases from J, the gap between germline ends came to 16 bases. Germline V lookup: CDR1 MNHNS, CDR2 SASEGT. The CDR3 DNA sequence: TGTGCCAGCAGCCAACCCGGGACCGAATACAATGAGCAGTTCTTC. It yields the protein CASSQPGTEYNEQFF.

This chain uses TRBV2 with TRBJ2-5; D might be TRBD2 (6 bases). V shed 9 bases and J shed 2 bases, with 13 bases lying between them. Germline values: CDR1 SNHLY, CDR2 FYNNEI. The length of the CDR3 is 13 residues. This CDR3 reads CASRDWTQETQYF. CDR3 DNA sequence: TGTGCCAGTCGGGACTGGACGCAAGAGACCCAGTACTTC.